At least ten counts were recorded for the clone carrying this T cell receptor (beta chain). Its cognate antigen is unknown. The entry originates in a study of breast tumors, draining lymph nodes, adjacent tissues. V was clipped by 2 bases and J by 3 bases, with 10 bases between them. The CDR3 is made up of 15 amino acids. Germline CDR1 reads LGHNA; CDR2 reads YSLEER. Broader study findings: The data were judged consistent with most tumor T cells coming from lymph node and expanding in tumor. Luminal-like breast cancer showed significantly higher tumor–nontumor repertoire similarity than basal-like. Compared with lymph nodes, tumors were less diverse; compared with nontumor tissue, more.

TCRdb used MiXCR to reprocess the multiplex PCR reads, holding one entry per CDR3 protein. This sample has about 270,000 distinct CDR3 sequences, with roughly 31% found just once. Samples came from axillary lymph nodes draining the breast cancer. Sequencing was done on a sample of axillary lymph node tissue. The V call is TRBV4-3, the J call TRBJ2-2, with D perhaps TRBD1 (6 bases). The TCR sequence derives from a female donor with breast cancer. Some clones in this sample may be carry-over from other donors' samples. CDR3 region: CASSQRPGDTGELFF. Here the CDR3 DNA reads TGCGCCAGCAGCCAACGGCCAGGGGACACCGGGGAGCTGTTTTTT.